The following is a T cell receptor beta chain sequence with its context. The antigen remains undetermined. Around 41,000 productive templates were obtained per sample on average. Sequencing was performed with immunoSEQ multiplex PCR; in TCRdb, only in-frame clones are kept and a portion is missing. Of 10,000 to 15,000 clones listed, roughly 85% are singletons. The data were taken from a study of STAT3 mutations in large granular lymphocyte leukemia. On the study more broadly: Roughly half of the longitudinally sequenced T-LGLL patients carried detectable canonical activating STAT3 mutations.

Study outcomes and limitations: Persisting codominant clonotypes may have hidden a small pathogenic clone. Suggested: STAT3 mutation was not the ancestral event for these clonal expansions. In T-cell large granular lymphocyte leukemia, about half of patients showed multiple immunodominant subclonotypes.

The CDR3 runs to 18 residues. Germline values: CDR1 SGHRS, CDR2 YFSETQ. V was pared by 4 bases and J by 1 base, with 17 bases of the junction left unmatched. The receptor comes from a human donor with T large granular lymphocyte leukemia. Some clones in this sample may be carry-over from other donors' samples. Sequencing was done on a sample of PBMCs. This chain connects TRBV5-1 to TRBJ2-7, with 7 bases matching TRBD1. CDR3 sequence: CASSPAPLGQGESYEQYF. CDR3 nucleotide sequence: TGCGCCAGCAGCCCAGCGCCATTAGGTCAGGGGGAATCCTACGAGCAGTACTTC.